Listed below are T cell receptor beta chains from one sample, sequenced in a study of T cells after posttransplantation cyclophosphamide. Repertoires were generated with immunoSEQ multiplex PCR, while TCRdb's copy carries only in-frame clones and drops some. The sample presents roughly 40,000 clones, none singletons. Sample: PBMCs. The receptors shown here come from a woman aged 50 to 60 in good health and a related stem cell transplant donor. Each CDR3 is given with its conserved first and last residue. The D gene is left open where the match is weak. The size of a clone is reported for some rows only, either as once, few or many, or as a class for expanded clones.

D: NA; size: many; V: TRBV4-1; J: TRBJ1-5; CDR3: CASSQDSGQPQHF; DNA: TGCGCCAGCAGCCAAGATTCGGGGCAGCCCCAGCATTTT
D: TRBD1; size: many; V: TRBV5-6; J: TRBJ2-5; CDR3: CASSLRGQGQETQYF; DNA: TGTGCCAGCAGCTTGAGGGGACAGGGACAAGAGACCCAGTACTTC
D: TRBD1; size: many; V: TRBV5-1; J: TRBJ1-1; CDR3: CASSSQTGGDTEAFF; DNA: TGCGCCAGCAGCTCCCAGACAGGGGGGGACACTGAAGCTTTCTTT
D: TRBD1; size: many; V: TRBV28; J: TRBJ1-4; CDR3: CASALAGQVGYEKLFF; DNA: TGTGCCAGCGCGCTAGCCGGACAGGTCGGTTATGAAAAACTGTTTTTT
D: NA; size: many; V: TRBV2; J: TRBJ2-7; CDR3: CASRETEARDEQYF; DNA: TGTGCCAGCAGGGAGACAGAAGCTCGCGACGAGCAGTACTTC
D: NA; size: many; V: TRBV11-2; J: TRBJ1-6; CDR3: CASRSYNSPLHF; DNA: TGTGCCAGCAGGAGCTATAATTCACCCCTCCACTTT
D: TRBD1; size: NA; V: TRBV27; J: TRBJ2-1; CDR3: CASSTRTGDVYNEQFF; DNA: TGTGCCAGCAGTACTAGGACAGGGGACGTCTACAATGAGCAGTTCTTC
D: NA; size: many; V: TRBV19; J: TRBJ1-6; CDR3: CASSIGGENSPLHF; DNA: TGTGCCAGTAGTATAGGAGGTGAGAATTCACCCCTCCACTTT
D: TRBD1; size: many; V: TRBV30; J: TRBJ1-6; CDR3: CAWSVQTGHSPLHF; DNA: TGTGCCTGGAGTGTTCAGACAGGGCATTCACCCCTCCACTTT
D: NA; size: many; V: TRBV7-3; J: TRBJ1-1; CDR3: CASRRERAVNTEAFF; DNA: TGTGCCAGCAGACGCGAACGAGCTGTGAACACTGAAGCTTTCTTT
D: NA; size: many; V: TRBV4-2; J: TRBJ1-1; CDR3: CASSFRQETEAFF; DNA: TGTGCCAGCAGCTTCAGACAGGAGACTGAAGCTTTCTTT
D: NA; size: many; V: TRBV28; J: TRBJ1-5; CDR3: CASSLSIPRQPQHF; DNA: TGTGCCAGCAGTTTATCGATCCCGAGGCAGCCCCAGCATTTT
D: TRBD1; size: many; V: TRBV4-1; J: TRBJ2-1; CDR3: CASSRGQGLGEQFF; DNA: TGCGCCAGCAGCCGAGGACAGGGTTTGGGTGAGCAGTTCTTC
D: NA; size: many; V: TRBV5-6; J: TRBJ2-7; CDR3: CASSVPTTELPYEQYF; DNA: TGTGCCAGCAGCGTCCCGACTACCGAATTACCCTACGAGCAGTACTTC
D: NA; size: NA; V: TRBV4-3; J: TRBJ1-6; CDR3: CASSQEAGIGSPLHF; DNA: TGCGCCAGCAGCCAGGAAGCAGGGATAGGTTCACCCCTCCACTTT
D: TRBD1; size: many; V: TRBV4-1; J: TRBJ2-1; CDR3: CASSLVTGTGKFEQFF; DNA: TGCGCCAGCAGCTTGGTGACCGGGACAGGGAAATTTGAGCAGTTCTTC
D: NA; size: NA; V: TRBV25-1; J: TRBJ2-7; CDR3: CASSDGSGEQYF; DNA: TGTGCCAGCAGTGACGGGTCCGGGGAGCAGTACTTC
D: NA; size: many; V: TRBV7-8; J: TRBJ2-3; CDR3: CASSFQGTDTQYF; DNA: TGTGCCAGCAGCTTTCAGGGCACAGATACGCAGTATTTT
D: NA; size: NA; V: TRBV5-1; J: TRBJ2-7; CDR3: CASSLIHPSPFYEQYF; DNA: TGCGCCAGCAGCTTGATCCATCCTTCTCCCTTCTACGAGCAGTACTTC
D: NA; size: many; V: TRBV4-3; J: TRBJ2-6; CDR3: CASSTTGTGANVLTF; DNA: TGCGCCAGCAGCACTACAGGTACTGGGGCCAACGTCCTGACTTTC
D: TRBD1; size: many; V: TRBV19; J: TRBJ2-7; CDR3: CASSSDRNVDEQYF; DNA: TGTGCCAGTAGTTCGGACAGGAACGTGGACGAGCAGTACTTC
D: TRBD1; size: many; V: TRBV28; J: TRBJ2-7; CDR3: CASTGTGSPNEQYF; DNA: TGTGCCAGCACGGGGACAGGGTCCCCCAACGAGCAGTACTTC
D: NA; size: many; V: TRBV10-2; J: TRBJ1-6; CDR3: CASSLDRYNSPLHF; DNA: TGCGCCAGCAGTCTCGACAGATATAATTCACCCCTCCACTTT
D: NA; size: many; V: TRBV5-8; J: TRBJ2-1; CDR3: CASSFRQENYNEQFF; DNA: TGTGCCAGCAGCTTCCGACAGGAGAACTACAATGAGCAGTTCTTC
D: TRBD1; size: many; V: TRBV7-9; J: TRBJ2-3; CDR3: CASTQQGVIGTQYF; DNA: TGTGCCAGCACCCAACAGGGGGTGATAGGTACGCAGTATTTT
D: NA; size: many; V: TRBV28; J: TRBJ2-7; CDR3: CASSPRPRGVREQYF; DNA: TGTGCCAGCTCACCCCGACCCCGCGGGGTAAGGGAGCAGTACTTC
D: TRBD1; size: NA; V: TRBV7-2; J: TRBJ2-7; CDR3: CASSSPLDRGLSYEQYF; DNA: TGTGCCAGCAGCTCTCCCCTCGACAGGGGACTTTCCTACGAGCAGTACTTC
D: TRBD1; size: many; V: TRBV10-3; J: TRBJ2-4; CDR3: CAISEQGVGENIQYF; DNA: TGTGCCATCAGTGAGCAGGGGGTGGGCGAAAACATTCAGTACTTC
D: NA; size: many; V: TRBV5-1; J: TRBJ2-7; CDR3: CASSSRQSYEQYF; DNA: TGCGCCAGCAGCTCCCGACAGAGCTACGAGCAGTACTTC
D: TRBD2; size: many; V: TRBV7-9; J: TRBJ2-3; CDR3: CASSTTGGGAGNTQYF; DNA: TGTGCCAGCAGCACGACTGGCGGGGGGGCGGGGAATACGCAGTATTTT
D: NA; size: many; V: TRBV2; J: TRBJ1-4; CDR3: CASRKGTTNEKLFF; DNA: TGTGCCAGCCGGAAGGGGACAACTAATGAAAAACTGTTTTTT
D: NA; size: many; V: TRBV5-4; J: TRBJ2-3; CDR3: CASSLLLGGSDTQYF; DNA: TGTGCCAGCAGCCTGCTGTTGGGAGGATCAGATACGCAGTATTTT
D: TRBD1; size: many; V: TRBV5-1; J: TRBJ1-2; CDR3: CASSPRTGSYGYTF; DNA: TGCGCCAGCAGCCCCAGGACAGGGAGCTATGGCTACACCTTC
D: TRBD1; size: many; V: TRBV4-1; J: TRBJ1-2; CDR3: CASSRYGQDYGYTF; DNA: TGCGCCAGCAGCCGATACGGACAGGACTATGGCTACACCTTC
D: NA; size: many; V: TRBV7-9; J: TRBJ1-1; CDR3: CASSLVSSRGGEAFF; DNA: TGTGCCAGCAGCTTAGTGTCCTCCCGCGGGGGTGAAGCTTTCTTT
D: NA; size: many; V: TRBV6-5; J: TRBJ1-2; CDR3: CASSYSNTGYGYTF; DNA: TGTGCCAGCAGTTACTCGAATACTGGCTATGGCTACACCTTC
D: NA; size: many; V: TRBV6-4; J: TRBJ1-1; CDR3: CASSSQGNTEAFF; DNA: TGTGCCAGCAGTAGCCAGGGGAACACTGAAGCTTTCTTT
D: NA; size: many; V: TRBV7-6; J: TRBJ1-1; CDR3: CASSLGVSEAFF; DNA: TGTGCCAGCAGCTTAGGCGTATCTGAAGCTTTCTTT
D: NA; size: many; V: TRBV28; J: TRBJ1-3; CDR3: CASSFPGLRSRSSGNTIYF; DNA: TGTGCCAGCAGTTTCCCTGGACTAAGATCCCGGAGTTCCGGAAACACCATATATTTT
D: NA; size: many; V: TRBV7-9; J: TRBJ2-7; CDR3: CASSLERKGTASGYEQYF; DNA: TGTGCCAGCAGCTTAGAACGTAAAGGGACAGCCAGCGGGTACGAGCAGTACTTC
D: TRBD1; size: many; V: TRBV4-1; J: TRBJ1-1; CDR3: CASSQNPRQGRLNTEAFF; DNA: TGCGCCAGCAGCCAAAACCCTCGACAGGGAAGGCTGAACACTGAAGCTTTCTTT
D: TRBD2; size: many; V: TRBV5-1; J: TRBJ2-2; CDR3: CASSDPGRTGELFF; DNA: TGCGCCAGCAGCGATCCCGGGAGGACCGGGGAGCTGTTTTTT
D: NA; size: many; V: TRBV2; J: TRBJ2-2; CDR3: CASSERGSWTGELFF; DNA: TGTGCCAGCAGTGAAAGGGGTTCTTGGACCGGGGAGCTGTTTTTT
D: NA; size: few; V: TRBV18; J: TRBJ2-2; CDR3: CASSRLGSGNTGELVF; DNA: TGTGCCAGCTCACGGCTAGGTTCGGGTAACACCGGGGAGCTGGTTTTT
D: NA; size: many; V: TRBV9; J: TRBJ1-6; CDR3: CASSEGSGPPLHF; DNA: TGTGCCAGCAGCGAGGGGTCAGGGCCACCCCTCCACTTT
D: NA; size: medium-sized; V: TRBV19; J: TRBJ1-5; CDR3: CASSSDRRRLVNQPQHF; DNA: TGTGCCAGTAGCTCCGACAGGAGGAGGCTGGTTAATCAGCCCCAGCATTTT
D: NA; size: many; V: TRBV10-1; J: TRBJ1-2; CDR3: CASSPNREGGYTF; DNA: TGCGCCAGCAGCCCTAACAGGGAGGGCGGCTACACCTTC
D: NA; size: many; V: TRBV28; J: TRBJ1-2; CDR3: CASGTPFNYGYTF; DNA: TGTGCCAGCGGGACACCTTTTAACTATGGCTACACCTTC
D: TRBD1; size: many; V: TRBV7-8; J: TRBJ1-2; CDR3: CASSMGDSRYGYTF; DNA: TGTGCCAGCAGCATGGGGGACAGCCGTTATGGCTACACCTTC
D: NA; size: many; V: TRBV11-2; J: TRBJ1-3; CDR3: CASSLAGNTIYF; DNA: TGTGCCAGCAGCTTAGCCGGGAACACCATATATTTT
D: NA; size: many; V: TRBV28; J: TRBJ2-3; CDR3: CASSFLEVERVDTQYF; DNA: TGTGCCAGCAGTTTTTTAGAAGTCGAAAGAGTGGATACGCAGTATTTT
D: NA; size: many; V: TRBV7-6; J: TRBJ1-1; CDR3: CASSLVTMWGGEAFF; DNA: TGTGCCAGCAGCTTAGTGACGATGTGGGGGGGTGAAGCTTTCTTT
D: TRBD2; size: NA; V: TRBV7-9; J: TRBJ2-3; CDR3: CASSSGLAGGRSTDTQYF; DNA: TGTGCCAGCAGCTCTGGACTAGCGGGGGGCCGGAGCACAGATACGCAGTATTTT
D: NA; size: NA; V: TRBV6-5; J: TRBJ1-1; CDR3: CAIGENTEAFF; DNA: TGTGCCATCGGGGAGAACACTGAAGCTTTCTTT
D: NA; size: many; V: TRBV6-5; J: TRBJ1-2; CDR3: CASSYDPGGWDGYTF; DNA: TGTGCCAGCAGTTACGATCCGGGGGGTTGGGATGGCTACACCTTC
D: TRBD1; size: many; V: TRBV5-1; J: TRBJ1-6; CDR3: CASSFSDRENSPLHF; DNA: TGCGCCAGCAGCTTCTCCGACAGGGAAAATTCACCCCTCCACTTT
D: TRBD1; size: many; V: TRBV5-1; J: TRBJ1-6; CDR3: CASSSGDRSKNSPLHF; DNA: TGCGCCAGCAGCTCTGGGGACAGGTCTAAGAATTCACCCCTCCACTTT
D: TRBD2; size: many; V: TRBV7-2; J: TRBJ2-5; CDR3: CASSLASGGLLQETQYF; DNA: TGTGCCAGCAGCTTAGCTAGCGGGGGGCTCCTCCAAGAGACCCAGTACTTC
D: NA; size: many; V: TRBV28; J: TRBJ1-1; CDR3: CASSSWARGEAFF; DNA: TGTGCCAGCAGTTCCTGGGCCCGGGGTGAAGCTTTCTTT
D: NA; size: many; V: TRBV5-1; J: TRBJ1-1; CDR3: CASSLGGGESVTAFF; DNA: TGCGCCAGCAGCTTGGGCGGGGGCGAGTCCGTGACGGCTTTCTTT